Each of the 24 T cell receptor beta chains below was sequenced from the same sample in a study of B cell selection in AIRE deficiency. Data came from immunoSEQ multiplex PCR; TCRdb stores just in-frame clones and leaves some out. The sample lists tens of thousands of clones, about 96% occurring once. The sorted conventional CD4 T cells were gated as CD4+CD127+. Sequenced material: CD4+CD127+ conventional T cells sorted from PBMCs. The receptors shown here come from a human donor in good health.

V is TRBV10-2 and J is TRBJ2-7; 8 bases map to TRBD2. The CDR3 consists of 15 residues. From germline, CDR1 is WSHSY and CDR2 SAAADI. J lost 2 bases, V lost 2 bases, and 5 bases had no gene match. The CDR3 spells CASSENRGGAYEQYF. The CDR3 bases are TGCGCCAGCAGTGAGAATCGGGGGGGCGCCTACGAGCAGTACTTC.

The chain is built from TRBV7-2 and TRBJ2-6; 9 bases fit TRBD1. The trim removed 3 bases at V and 1 base at J, leaving 4 bases unmatched. Germline V gene lookup returns CDR1 SGHTA and CDR2 FQGNSA. The CDR3 is made up of 17 amino acids. In DNA, the CDR3 is TGTGCCAGCAGCTTGCGGGACAGGGCTTCTGGGGCCAACGTCCTGACTTTC. Translated: CASSLRDRASGANVLTF. The whole variable domain, filled in from reference TRBV7-2 and TRBJ2-6, reads GAGVSQSPSNKVTEKGKDVELRCDPISGHTALYWYRQSLGQGLEFLIYFQGNSAPDKSGLPSDRFSAERTGGSVSTLTIQRTQQEDSAVYLCASSLRDRASGANVLTFGAGSRLTVL.

The rearrangement uses TRBV6-1 and TRBJ1-1; D gene unclear. The CDR3 totals 12 residues. Germline V CDR1 and CDR2: MNHNS, SASEGT. The germline V and J ends were trimmed by 3 bases and 11 bases, with 13 bases remaining between them. Written as DNA, the CDR3 is TGTGCCAGCAGTGAGGCCGGTCTAGGGGCTTTCTTT. Translated, it gives CASSEAGLGAFF.

Only one count was recorded for this clone. This sample includes further DNA sequences coding for the same CDR3. This chain links TRBV28 with TRBJ2-7; the D gene is possibly TRBD1 (6 bases). CDR1 is MDHEN and CDR2 is SYDVKM in the germline V gene. Trimming left V 9 bases short and J 6 bases short, with 15 bases between. CDR3 length: 12 amino acids. CDR3 protein: CASGARGSEQYF. As DNA, the CDR3 is TGTGCCAGTGGCGCCAGGGGAAGCGAGCAGTACTTC.

The V and J genes are TRBV7-2 and TRBJ2-3, with 7 bases fitting TRBD2. There are 16 residues in the CDR3. J was trimmed by 4 bases and V by 1 base; bases with no gene match: 8. Per the germline V gene, CDR1 is SGHTA and CDR2 is FQGNSA. CDR3 DNA: TGTGCCAGCAGCTTAGGTGTAGCTGCGGGGGCAGATACGCAGTATTTT. Its translation is CASSLGVAAGADTQYF. Drawing the rest from reference TRBV7-2 and TRBJ2-3, the complete variable domain is GAGVSQSPSNKVTEKGKDVELRCDPISGHTALYWYRQSLGQGLEFLIYFQGNSAPDKSGLPSDRFSAERTGGSVSTLTIQRTQQEDSAVYLCASSLGVAAGADTQYFGPGTRLTVL.

The rearrangement uses TRBV27 and TRBJ2-3; the match to TRBD2 covers 7 bases. Germline V gene data show CDR1 as MNHEY and CDR2 as SMNVEV (reference sequence). The V segment lost 1 base and the J segment 3 bases; nucleotides outside the gene matches: 7. This CDR3 is built from 16 residues. The CDR3 DNA reads as TGTGCCAGCAGTTTATTTGGGGGAGGGCCGACAGATACGCAGTATTTT. Protein sequence: CASSLFGGGPTDTQYF.

This sequence joins TRBV5-1 and TRBJ1-4; tentative D call: TRBD1 (5 bases). The V and J ends lost 5 bases and 4 bases respectively, with 9 bases between them. The CDR3 spans 13 residues. The V gene's germline CDR1 is SGHRS and CDR2 YFSETQ. In DNA form, the CDR3 reads TGCGCCAGCAGGACAGACCTTAATGAAAAACTGTTTTTT. It codes for CASRTDLNEKLFF.

This chain joins TRBV18 and TRBJ2-5; tentatively, D is TRBD2 (5 bases). Germline-derived CDR1 and CDR2 are KGHSH and LQKENI. This CDR3 comprises 17 residues. Trimming stripped 6 bases from V and 1 base from J, with 21 bases between. The CDR3 nucleotides are TGTGCCAGCTCCCCCGGGCCTCCGCTAGCCACCCAAGAGACCCAGTACTTC. Its protein product is CASSPGPPLATQETQYF.

The DNA of the CDR3 is TGTGCCAGCAGCTTACAACGGTTTAACACTGAAGCTTTCTTT. Its protein is CASSLQRFNTEAFF. This chain uses TRBV7-8 with TRBJ1-1; D gene ambiguous. This CDR3 region has 14 residues. Germline V lookup: CDR1 SGHVS, CDR2 FQNEAQ. Trimming took off 2 bases at V and 2 bases at J, with 9 bases between the two ends.

The CDR3 here is CASSLQGLAGVEQYF. CDR3 DNA: TGTGCCAGCAGCTTACAGGGACTAGCGGGAGTTGAGCAGTACTTC. The rearrangement uses TRBV7-2 and TRBJ2-7; TRBD2 matches at 14 bases. The CDR3 covers 15 residues. J was trimmed by 7 bases and V by 2 bases; bases with no gene match: 4. Per germline, CDR1 SGHTA and CDR2 FQGNSA. Full variable domain (missing parts from reference TRBV7-2 and TRBJ2-7): GAGVSQSPSNKVTEKGKDVELRCDPISGHTALYWYRQSLGQGLEFLIYFQGNSAPDKSGLPSDRFSAERTGGSVSTLTIQRTQQEDSAVYLCASSLQGLAGVEQYFGPGTRLTVT.

The chain carries TRBV10-2 and TRBJ2-1, with 10 bases fitting TRBD2. This CDR3 comprises 19 residues. With 5 bases clipped from V and 0 bases from J, the junction kept 13 bases outside the gene matches. Germline V CDR1 and CDR2: WSHSY, SAAADI. CDR3 sequence (DNA): TGCGCCAGCAGTCCTGGGGGGACTAGCGCCCCGAGCTCCTACAATGAGCAGTTCTTC. Encoded protein: CASSPGGTSAPSSYNEQFF.

The chain links TRBV5-5 to TRBJ2-7, with TRBD1 matching 7 bases. This CDR3 has 15 amino acids. V dropped 5 bases and J dropped 0; count of bases not matched to a gene: 8. Germline loops: CDR1 SGHKS, CDR2 YYEKEE (reference sequence). CDR3 nucleotides: TGTGCCAGCAGTTTCAGGGGGTCGAGCTCCTACGAGCAGTACTTC. Its translation: CASSFRGSSSYEQYF. The full variable domain, rest sourced from reference TRBV5-5 and TRBJ2-7, is DAGVTQSPTHLIKTRGQQVTLRCSPISGHKSVSWYQQVLGQGPQFIFQYYEKEERGRGNFPDRFSARQFPNYSSELNVNALLLGDSALYLCASSFRGSSSYEQYFGPGTRLTVT.

The chain uses TRBV30 and TRBJ1-3; the D is unclear. Germline V lookup: CDR1 GTSNPN, CDR2 SVGIG (reference sequence). V lost 3 bases and J 0 bases, leaving 3 bases between the germline ends. This CDR3 is 12 amino acids long. CDR3 in DNA: TGTGCCTGGAGCCTCTCTGGAAACACCATATATTTT. As protein: CAWSLSGNTIYF.

The chain has TRBV10-3 and TRBJ2-1; D could derive from TRBD1 or TRBD2 (6 bases each). This CDR3 region has 14 residues. Germline CDR1 is ENHRY and CDR2 is SYGVKD. Trimming removed 0 bases from V and 6 bases from J, with 9 bases in between. The CDR3: CAISESGGTNEQFF. The CDR3, as DNA: TGTGCCATCAGTGAGTCAGGGGGGACCAATGAGCAGTTCTTC.

The sample holds one count of this clone. The chain couples TRBV28 to TRBJ2-3, with D possibly being TRBD2 (7 bases). The CDR3 length is 17 residues. Deletions cut 6 bases from V and 1 base from J, with 20 bases between. CDR1 is MDHEN and CDR2 is SYDVKM in the germline V gene. CDR3 sequence: CASSPWGGPRGTDTQYF. The CDR3 coding sequence is TGTGCCAGCAGCCCCTGGGGGGGGCCGAGGGGCACAGATACGCAGTATTTT. Filled out from reference TRBV28 and TRBJ2-3, the complete variable domain reads DVKVTQSSRYLVKRTGEKVFLECVQDMDHENMFWYRQDPGLGLRLIYFSYDVKMKEKGDIPEGYSVSREKKERFSLILESASTNQTSMYLCASSPWGGPRGTDTQYFGPGTRLTVL.

This rearrangement joins TRBV29-1 to TRBJ2-3, with TRBD1 matching over 11 bases. In germline, CDR1 is SQVTM, CDR2 ANQGSEA. This CDR3 is 13 amino acids long. Unmatched junction bases numbered 2, after V lost 7 bases and J lost 2 bases. The CDR3, as DNA: TGCAGCGCGGACAGGGGGCACACAGATACGCAGTATTTT. This translates into CSADRGHTDTQYF.

In this sample, this clone turned up once. The rearrangement joins TRBV1 to TRBJ2-1; the DNA was not used to check the table's D call, TRBD1. TRBV1 is a recognized pseudogene. CDR3 size: 13 residues. The CDR3 spells CTSSQEGRDEQFF. CDR3 nucleotide sequence: TGCACCAGCAGCCAAGAGGGCAGGGATGAGCAGTTCTTC.

The chain employs TRBV7-2 and TRBJ1-4; D perhaps matches TRBD1 (5 bases). Germline values: CDR1 SGHTA, CDR2 FQGNSA. The CDR3 contains 16 residues. The V gene lost 5 bases and the J gene lost 0 bases, with 13 bases spanning the gap. The CDR3 loop is CASSPLRGATNEKLFF. The CDR3 bases are TGTGCCAGCAGCCCCCTTCGGGGGGCAACTAATGAAAAACTGTTTTTT.

The chain has TRBV29-1 and TRBJ2-5; possibly TRBD2 for D (6 bases). The germline V and J ends were trimmed by 6 bases and 5 bases, with 16 bases remaining between them. The CDR3 totals 13 residues. Germline V lookup: CDR1 SQVTM, CDR2 ANQGSEA. For the CDR3, the DNA is TGCAGCGTGGAACCTGGAGGAGGGGAGACCCAGTACTTC. It yields the protein CSVEPGGGETQYF.

The chain combines TRBV9 with TRBJ2-5; a possible D gene is TRBD2 (6 bases). Germline CDR1 reads SGDLS; CDR2 reads YYNGEE. The CDR3 has 18 residues. V was shortened by 0 bases and J by 7 bases, with 25 bases between the two germline ends. CDR3 coding DNA: TGTGCCAGCAGCGTAGGGACACCGACTAGGATGGTAGGGGTGACCCAGTACTTC. It is translated as CASSVGTPTRMVGVTQYF.

The chain employs TRBV19 and TRBJ2-1; D might be TRBD1 (6 bases). The CDR3 consists of 12 residues. Germline assignment: CDR1 LNHDA and CDR2 SQIVND (reference sequence). V lost 7 bases to trimming and J lost 4 bases, with 8 bases between them. CDR3 residues: CASKDRYNEQFF. CDR3 coding DNA: TGTGCCAGTAAAGACAGGTACAATGAGCAGTTCTTC. The whole variable domain, remainder taken from reference TRBV19 and TRBJ2-1, is DGGITQSPKYLFRKEGQNVTLSCEQNLNHDAMYWYRQDPGQGLRLIYYSQIVNDFQKGDIAEGYSVSREKKESFPLTVTSAQKNPTAFYLCASKDRYNEQFFGPGTRLTVL.

The chain links TRBV29-1 to TRBJ2-5; 7 bases agree with TRBD1. Trimming at V came to 3 bases and at J to 7 bases, leaving 14 bases not matched to a gene. Germline-derived CDR1 and CDR2 are SQVTM and ANQGSEA. The CDR3 is 15 residues long. CDR3 protein: CSVDWDSPGIVTQYF. The CDR3 DNA follows: TGCAGCGTTGATTGGGACAGCCCGGGGATTGTGACCCAGTACTTC. Drawing the rest from reference TRBV29-1 and TRBJ2-5, the complete variable domain is SAVISQKPSRDICQRGTSLTIQCQVDSQVTMMFWYRQQPGQSLTLIATANQGSEATYESGFVIDKFPISRPNLTFSTLTVSNMSPEDSSIYLCSVDWDSPGIVTQYFGPGTRLLVL.

The chain employs TRBV5-1 and TRBJ2-1; TRBD2 agrees at 13 bases. This CDR3 has 17 residues. V shed 5 bases, J shed 4 bases, and the junction held 9 bases outside the gene matches. CDR1 and CDR2 (germline): SGHRS, YFSETQ. The CDR3 region is CASRRDSLAGGYNEQFF. CDR3 coding DNA: TGCGCCAGCAGGCGGGATTCACTAGCGGGAGGGTACAATGAGCAGTTCTTC. Full variable domain (missing parts from reference TRBV5-1 and TRBJ2-1): KAGVTQTPRYLIKTRGQQVTLSCSPISGHRSVSWYQQTPGQGLQFLFEYFSETQRNKGNFPGRFSGRQFSNSRSEMNVSTLELGDSALYLCASRRDSLAGGYNEQFFGPGTRLTVL.

This chain links TRBV30 with TRBJ2-2; D perhaps matches TRBD1 (5 bases). Germline V CDR1 and CDR2: GTSNPN, SVGIG (reference sequence). Trimming stripped 0 bases from V and 4 bases from J, with 6 bases between. The CDR3 length is 13 residues. The CDR3 loop is CAWSVQGTGELFF. In DNA, the CDR3 is TGTGCCTGGAGTGTTCAGGGCACCGGGGAGCTGTTTTTT.